Listed here are 25 T cell receptor beta chains from one sample, sequenced in a study of shared clonotypes between healthy human individuals. Clones were read by immunoSEQ multiplex PCR, and TCRdb kept only the in-frame ones, dropping some. This sample yields around 2.3 million clones, of which around 95% are seen a single time; 0.1% to 0.15% belongs to the top ten. The specimen was naive CD4+ T cells sorted from blood. Noted subset: CD45RA+ positively selected. The receptor source for this set is a man between 18 and 29 years old in good health.

The chain is built from TRBV18 and TRBJ2-5; D call uncertain. Trimming took 2 bases from V and 7 from J, leaving 8 bases between them. The CDR3 extends over 12 amino acids. Germline CDR1 and CDR2: KGHSH and LQKENI. The CDR3 is CASSPGVGTQYF. In DNA form, the CDR3 reads TGTGCCAGCTCACCAGGGGTAGGGACCCAGTACTTC. The variable domain in full, completed from reference TRBV18 and TRBJ2-5, reads NAGVMQNPRHLVRRRGQEARLRCSPMKGHSHVYWYRQLPEEGLKFMVYLQKENIIDESGMPKERFSAEFPKEGPSILRIQQVVRGDSAAYFCASSPGVGTQYFGPGTRLLVL.

The rearrangement links TRBV5-6 to TRBJ2-7; 11 bases line up with TRBD2. CDR3 length equals 15 residues. Germline V CDR1 and CDR2: SGHDT, YYEEEE. The J segment lost 5 bases and the V segment lost 4 bases, leaving 8 bases of the junction unmatched. The CDR3 protein is CASSRTSGSTNEQYF. CDR3 in DNA: TGTGCCAGCAGCCGGACTAGCGGGTCAACCAACGAGCAGTACTTC.

A note on this clone: The same CDR3 can be traced to other DNA sequences in this sample. Here the CDR3 reads CASSVVDTGELFF. The CDR3 DNA follows: TGTGCCAGCAGCGTAGTAGACACCGGGGAGCTGTTTTTT. This chain uses TRBV9 with TRBJ2-2; D unresolved. Germline CDR1 SGDLS, CDR2 YYNGEE. This CDR3 region has 13 residues. Trimming removed 0 bases at V and 3 bases at J, with 3 bases between.

The V call is TRBV6-5, the J call TRBJ1-1; weak D call: TRBD1 (6 bases). V lost 2 bases and J lost 9, with 10 bases in between. The CDR3 spans 12 residues. The V gene's germline CDR1 is MNHEY and CDR2 SVGAGI. The CDR3 DNA sequence: TGTGCCAGCAGTTACATGGGACAAAAAGCTTTCTTT. Protein sequence: CASSYMGQKAFF.

On this clone itself: The germline gene is not matched at one end of the junction; a read error may be the cause. The chain has TRBV29-1 and TRBJ2-5, with a possible D match to TRBD2 (5 bases). CDR3 size: 11 residues. Germline values: CDR1 SQVTM, CDR2 ANQGSEA. The CDR3 loop reads CSILSGESQYF. The CDR3 region has the DNA TGCAGCATACTCTCTGGGGAGAGCCAGTACTTC.

This chain links TRBV4-1 with TRBJ2-7, with D hard to call. The germline V gene encodes CDR1 MGHRA and CDR2 YSYEKL. The CDR3 length is 14 residues. Trimming left V 4 bases short and J 0 bases short, with 10 bases between. In DNA form, the CDR3 reads TGCGCCAGCAGCCCGCCATATAGCTCCTACGAGCAGTACTTC. It specifies CASSPPYSSYEQYF.

V gene TRBV7-3 combines with J gene TRBJ2-5; tentatively, D is TRBD1 or TRBD2 (5 bases each). The CDR3 is 18 residues long. The germline V gene has CDR1 SGHTA and CDR2 FQGTGA. Trimming took off 5 bases at V and 4 bases at J, with 26 bases between the two ends. Written as DNA, the CDR3 is TGTGCCAGCAGCGTAAGCGCCGGGACCCACCTCGGAGCAGAGACCCAGTACTTC. Amino acid sequence: CASSVSAGTHLGAETQYF.

This chain joins TRBV6-6 and TRBJ2-1, with TRBD1 as a possible D gene (6 bases). V lost 8 bases, J lost 3 bases, and 11 bases lay in between. Looked up from germline, CDR1 is MNHNY and CDR2 is SVGAGI (reference sequence). CDR3 length equals 13 residues. CDR3 loop: CASQGRNYNEQFF. The CDR3 DNA reads TGTGCCAGCCAGGGGCGAAACTACAATGAGCAGTTCTTC.

The chain carries TRBV18 and TRBJ1-5; unclear D gene. The CDR3 contains 15 residues. The germline CDR1 and CDR2 sequences are KGHSH and LQKENI. V lost 6 bases to trimming and J lost 7 bases, with 19 bases between them. The CDR3 DNA follows: TGTGCCAGCTCGCCCGGAGCGGGGATGTTACAGCCCCAGCATTTT. Translation gives CASSPGAGMLQPQHF.

The chain couples TRBV5-1 to TRBJ1-1; D perhaps matches TRBD1 (5 bases). The V end was cut by 0 bases, the J end by 1 base, with 16 bases between. CDR1 SGHRS and CDR2 YFSETQ come from the germline V gene. The CDR3 spans 17 residues. In nucleotides, the CDR3 is TGCGCCAGCAGCTTGGGTAGGACACGGATTGAGAACACTGAAGCTTTCTTT. Translating gives CASSLGRTRIENTEAFF.

This clone was detected only once. CDR3 nucleotides: TGTGCCAGCAGACCGGGACAGGGGGACTACGAGCAGTACTTC. This translates into CASRPGQGDYEQYF. The chain carries TRBV6-5 and TRBJ2-7; the match to TRBD1 covers 11 bases. Germline CDR1 MNHEY, CDR2 SVGAGI. V lost 6 bases and J lost 3; bases outside the gene matches: 4. The CDR3 covers 14 residues.

The CDR3 bases are TGTGCCAGCAGCTTGTGGACGAGCACAGATACGCAGTATTTT. The encoded protein is CASSLWTSTDTQYF. The chain recombines TRBV5-4 with TRBJ2-3, with D unresolved. Germline CDR1 reads SGHNT; CDR2 reads YYREEE (reference sequence). V lost 1 base, J lost 0 bases, and 6 bases lay in between. CDR3 length: 14 amino acids.

CDR3 coding DNA: TGTGCCAGCTCACCACCAGGGACAGGGGGAAGTCGCTACACCTTC. It is translated as CASSPPGTGGSRYTF. The chain has TRBV18 and TRBJ1-2; TRBD1 aligns across 11 bases. The germline V gene encodes CDR1 KGHSH and CDR2 LQKENI. V was clipped by 0 bases and J by 9 bases; unmatched bases: 6. The CDR3 is 15 amino acids.

The V gene is TRBV27, the J gene TRBJ1-2; the match to TRBD1 covers 10 bases. CDR3 length equals 14 residues. V shed 8 bases and J 8 bases; nucleotides not matched to a gene: 11. CDR1 is MNHEY and CDR2 is SMNVEV in the germline V gene (reference sequence). The CDR3 bases are TGTGCCAGCGGACACGCGGGACAGGGGAACGGCTACACCTTC. Its translation: CASGHAGQGNGYTF.

The chain recombines TRBV7-3 with TRBJ2-2; D might be TRBD1 (5 bases). In germline, CDR1 is SGHTA, CDR2 FQGTGA. Trimming took 1 base from V and 8 from J, leaving 20 bases between them. This CDR3 has 17 amino acids. CDR3 sequence reads: CASSLNRRQGHQGELFF. DNA of the CDR3: TGTGCCAGCAGCTTAAATCGGCGGCAGGGCCATCAAGGGGAGCTGTTTTTT.

In regard to this clone: Different DNA sequences within this sample yield the same CDR3. The rearrangement links TRBV7-2 to TRBJ2-7, with 8 bases matching TRBD2. The CDR3 runs 14 residues. Germline-derived CDR1 and CDR2 are SGHTA and FQGNSA. Trimming cost V 0 bases and J 3 bases; bases outside gene matches: 1. CDR3: CASSLAAGGYEQYF. CDR3 nucleotides: TGTGCCAGCAGCTTAGCGGCGGGGGGCTACGAGCAGTACTTC. The full variable domain, completed using reference TRBV7-2 and TRBJ2-7, is GAGVSQSPSNKVTEKGKDVELRCDPISGHTALYWYRQSLGQGLEFLIYFQGNSAPDKSGLPSDRFSAERTGGSVSTLTIQRTQQEDSAVYLCASSLAAGGYEQYFGPGTRLTVT.

The rearrangement links TRBV30 to TRBJ1-1; 7 bases match TRBD1. Trimming at V came to 1 base and at J to 2 bases, leaving 4 bases not matched to a gene. The germline CDR1 and CDR2 sequences are GTSNPN and SVGIG (reference sequence). CDR3 size: 14 residues. The DNA for the CDR3 is TGTGCCTGGAGTGCAGGACAGGTAAACACTGAAGCTTTCTTT. Amino acids: CAWSAGQVNTEAFF.

The chain recombines TRBV29-1 with TRBJ1-2; D is unresolved. Germline CDR1 SQVTM, CDR2 ANQGSEA. V lost 4 bases and J lost 8, with 14 bases in between. CDR3 length equals 12 residues. In nucleotides, the CDR3 is TGCAGCGTTGCATGGGTTAGCTGGGGCTACACCTTC. It encodes CSVAWVSWGYTF.

Worth noting for this clone: The same CDR3 can be traced to other DNA sequences in this sample. The chain couples TRBV4-1 to TRBJ1-5; D gene unclear. There are 13 residues in the CDR3. Germline assignment: CDR1 MGHRA and CDR2 YSYEKL. V was pared by 0 bases and J by 5 bases, with 5 bases between. The CDR3 reads CASSQDRDQPQHF. As DNA, the CDR3 is TGCGCCAGCAGCCAAGATCGGGATCAGCCCCAGCATTTT.

V and J are TRBV6-1 and TRBJ2-7; D remains ambiguous. CDR1 and CDR2 from the germline V gene are MNHNS and SASEGT. The CDR3 is made up of 13 amino acids. V was trimmed by 10 bases and J by 6 bases, leaving 19 bases between them. The CDR3 nucleotides are TGTGCCACCCTATCCCCCCTCGGGCGCGAGCAGTACTTC. Translation: CATLSPLGREQYF.

The rearrangement links TRBV7-2 to TRBJ1-2, with TRBD1 matching over 7 bases. CDR1 is SGHTA, CDR2 FQGNSA, per germline. The CDR3 totals 14 residues. V lost 0 bases and J lost 4; bases outside the gene matches: 2. The chain's CDR3 is CASSLAGQAYGYTF. The CDR3 DNA sequence: TGTGCCAGCAGCTTAGCCGGACAGGCCTATGGCTACACCTTC. Together with reference TRBV7-2 and TRBJ1-2, the CDR3 gives the full variable domain: GAGVSQSPSNKVTEKGKDVELRCDPISGHTALYWYRQSLGQGLEFLIYFQGNSAPDKSGLPSDRFSAERTGGSVSTLTIQRTQQEDSAVYLCASSLAGQAYGYTFGSGTRLTVV.

This clone has only one observation. V usage is TRBV28 and J usage is TRBJ2-2, with TRBD1 identical over 10 bases. The germline V gene encodes CDR1 MDHEN and CDR2 SYDVKM. The trim removed 4 bases at V and 4 bases at J, leaving 6 bases unmatched. CDR3 length: 16 residues. CDR3 sequence reads: CASSSDRGPTTGELFF. The CDR3 coding sequence is TGTGCCAGCAGTTCTGACAGGGGGCCAACCACCGGGGAGCTGTTTTTT.

This rearrangement joins TRBV5-5 to TRBJ2-1; no reliable D call. This CDR3 region has 13 residues. V lost 4 bases, J lost 6 bases, and 11 bases lay in between. Germline CDR1 reads SGHKS; CDR2 reads YYEKEE (reference sequence). The CDR3 loop is CASSPPVGNEQFF. The CDR3, as DNA: TGTGCCAGCAGCCCCCCCGTAGGCAATGAGCAGTTCTTC.

The chain has TRBV4-3 and TRBJ1-2, with D possibly being TRBD1 (5 bases). The CDR3 totals 15 residues. Germline loops: CDR1 LGHNA, CDR2 YSLEER. V was pared by 4 bases and J by 4 bases, with 16 bases between. The CDR3 protein is CASSRTVREGYGYTF. The CDR3 nucleotides are TGCGCCAGCAGCCGAACGGTCAGGGAAGGCTATGGCTACACCTTC.

The chain links TRBV18 to TRBJ2-3, with 9 positions matching TRBD2. Looked up from germline, CDR1 is KGHSH and CDR2 is LQKENI. The CDR3 sequence is 17 residues long. V lost 1 base, J lost 0 bases, and 5 bases stayed unmatched. Here the CDR3 reads CASSPLQTSGSTDTQYF. The CDR3 DNA reads as TGTGCCAGCTCACCACTCCAAACTAGCGGGAGCACAGATACGCAGTATTTT.